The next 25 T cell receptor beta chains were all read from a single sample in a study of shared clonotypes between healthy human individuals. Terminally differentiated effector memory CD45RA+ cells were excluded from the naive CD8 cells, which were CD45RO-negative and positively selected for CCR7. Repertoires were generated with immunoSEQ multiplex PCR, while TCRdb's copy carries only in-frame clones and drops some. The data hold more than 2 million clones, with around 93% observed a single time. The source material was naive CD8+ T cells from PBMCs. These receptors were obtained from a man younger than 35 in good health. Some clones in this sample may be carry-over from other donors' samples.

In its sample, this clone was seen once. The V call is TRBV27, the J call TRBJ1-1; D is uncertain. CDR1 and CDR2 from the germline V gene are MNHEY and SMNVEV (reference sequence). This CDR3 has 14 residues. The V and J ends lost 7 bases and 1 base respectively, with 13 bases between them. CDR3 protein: CASTWTGANTEAFF. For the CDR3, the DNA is TGTGCCAGCACCTGGACGGGAGCGAACACTGAAGCTTTCTTT.

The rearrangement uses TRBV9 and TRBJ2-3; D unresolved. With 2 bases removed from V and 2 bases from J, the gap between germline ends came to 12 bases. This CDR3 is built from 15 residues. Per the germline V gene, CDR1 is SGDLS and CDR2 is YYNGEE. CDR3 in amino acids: CASSVTGRNTDTQYF. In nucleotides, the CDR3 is TGTGCCAGCAGCGTCACGGGTAGGAACACAGATACGCAGTATTTT.

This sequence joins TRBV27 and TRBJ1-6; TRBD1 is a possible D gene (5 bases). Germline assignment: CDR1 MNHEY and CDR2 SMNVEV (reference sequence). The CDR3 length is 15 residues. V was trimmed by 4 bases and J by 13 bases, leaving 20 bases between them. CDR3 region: CASSSFDSSSTPLHF. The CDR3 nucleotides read TGTGCCAGCAGTTCTTTTGACAGTTCCAGTACCCCCCTCCACTTT.

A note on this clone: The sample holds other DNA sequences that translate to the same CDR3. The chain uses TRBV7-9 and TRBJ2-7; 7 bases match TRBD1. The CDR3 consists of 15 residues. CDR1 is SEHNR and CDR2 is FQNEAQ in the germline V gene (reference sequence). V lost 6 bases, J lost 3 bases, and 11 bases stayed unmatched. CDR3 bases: TGTGCCAGCAGTCATCCTCGAACAGGGGTCTACGAGCAGTACTTC. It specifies CASSHPRTGVYEQYF.

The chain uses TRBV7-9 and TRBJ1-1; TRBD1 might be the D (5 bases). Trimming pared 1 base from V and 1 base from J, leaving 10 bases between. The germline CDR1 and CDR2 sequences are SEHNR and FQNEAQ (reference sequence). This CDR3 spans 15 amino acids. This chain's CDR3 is CASSLGQTPNTEAFF. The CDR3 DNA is TGTGCCAGCAGCTTAGGACAGACCCCGAACACTGAAGCTTTCTTT.

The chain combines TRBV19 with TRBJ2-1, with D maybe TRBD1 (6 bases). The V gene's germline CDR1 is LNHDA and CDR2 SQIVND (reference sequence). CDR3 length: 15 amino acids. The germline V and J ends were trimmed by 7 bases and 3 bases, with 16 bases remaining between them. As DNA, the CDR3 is TGTGCCAGTACCACTGATACCAGGGGCTACAATGAGCAGTTCTTC. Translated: CASTTDTRGYNEQFF. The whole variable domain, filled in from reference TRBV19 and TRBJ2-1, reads DGGITQSPKYLFRKEGQNVTLSCEQNLNHDAMYWYRQDPGQGLRLIYYSQIVNDFQKGDIAEGYSVSREKKESFPLTVTSAQKNPTAFYLCASTTDTRGYNEQFFGPGTRLTVL.

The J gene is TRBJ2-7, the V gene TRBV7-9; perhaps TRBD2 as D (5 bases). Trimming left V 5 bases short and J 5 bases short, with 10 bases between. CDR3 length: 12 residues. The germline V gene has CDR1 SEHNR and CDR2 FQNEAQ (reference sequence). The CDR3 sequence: CASSPGRDEQYF. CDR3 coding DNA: TGTGCCAGCAGCCCTGGGAGAGACGAGCAGTACTTC.

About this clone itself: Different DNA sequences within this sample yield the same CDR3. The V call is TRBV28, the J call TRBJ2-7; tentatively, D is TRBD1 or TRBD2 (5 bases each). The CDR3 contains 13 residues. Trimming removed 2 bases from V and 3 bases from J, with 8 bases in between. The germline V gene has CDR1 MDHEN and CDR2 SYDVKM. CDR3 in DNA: TGTGCCAGCAGTTTAGGGACGGGCTACGAGCAGTACTTC. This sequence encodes CASSLGTGYEQYF.

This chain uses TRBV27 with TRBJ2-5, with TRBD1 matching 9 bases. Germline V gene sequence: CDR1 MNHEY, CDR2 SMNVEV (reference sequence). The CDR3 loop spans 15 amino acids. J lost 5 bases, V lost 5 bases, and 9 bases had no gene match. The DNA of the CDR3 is TGTGCCAGCAGTCGGACAGGGGCCCCTCGGGAGACCCAGTACTTC. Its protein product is CASSRTGAPRETQYF.

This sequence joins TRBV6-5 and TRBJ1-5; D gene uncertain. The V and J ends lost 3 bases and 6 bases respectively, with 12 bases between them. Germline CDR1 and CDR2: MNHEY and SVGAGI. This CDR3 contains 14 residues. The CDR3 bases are TGTGCCAGCAGTTATCGAGAGGGCACTCAGCCCCAGCATTTT. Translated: CASSYREGTQPQHF.

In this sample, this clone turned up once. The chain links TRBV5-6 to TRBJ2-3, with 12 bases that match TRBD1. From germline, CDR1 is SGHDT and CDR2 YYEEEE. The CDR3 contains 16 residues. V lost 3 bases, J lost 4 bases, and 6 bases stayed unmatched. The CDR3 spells CASSWAGTGGADTQYF. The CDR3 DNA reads TGTGCCAGCAGCTGGGCCGGGACAGGGGGCGCAGATACGCAGTATTTT.

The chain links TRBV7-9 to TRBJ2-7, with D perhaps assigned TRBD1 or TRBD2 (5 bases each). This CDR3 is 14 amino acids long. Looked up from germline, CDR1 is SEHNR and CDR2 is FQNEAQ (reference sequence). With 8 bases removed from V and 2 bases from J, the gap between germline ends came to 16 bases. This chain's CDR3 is CASGPEGRAYEQYF. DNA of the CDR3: TGTGCCAGCGGACCTGAGGGACGGGCCTACGAGCAGTACTTC.

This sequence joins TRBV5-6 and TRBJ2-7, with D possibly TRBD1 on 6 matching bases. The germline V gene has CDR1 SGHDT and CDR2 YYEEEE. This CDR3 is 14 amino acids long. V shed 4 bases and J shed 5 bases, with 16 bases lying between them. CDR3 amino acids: CASSPQTGSHEQYF. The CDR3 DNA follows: TGTGCCAGCAGCCCGCAAACAGGGTCCCACGAGCAGTACTTC.

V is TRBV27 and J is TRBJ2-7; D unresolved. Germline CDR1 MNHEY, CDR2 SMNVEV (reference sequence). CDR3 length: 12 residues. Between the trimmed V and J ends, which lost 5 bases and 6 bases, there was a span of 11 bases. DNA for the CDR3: TGTGCCAGCAGTCCCCACCCGTCCGAGCAGTACTTC. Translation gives CASSPHPSEQYF.

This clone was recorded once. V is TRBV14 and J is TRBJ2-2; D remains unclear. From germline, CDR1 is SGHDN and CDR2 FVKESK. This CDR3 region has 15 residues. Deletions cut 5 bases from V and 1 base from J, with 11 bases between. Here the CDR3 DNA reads TGTGCCAGCAGCTACCGCTCTGGGAACACCGGGGAGCTGTTTTTT. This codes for CASSYRSGNTGELFF.

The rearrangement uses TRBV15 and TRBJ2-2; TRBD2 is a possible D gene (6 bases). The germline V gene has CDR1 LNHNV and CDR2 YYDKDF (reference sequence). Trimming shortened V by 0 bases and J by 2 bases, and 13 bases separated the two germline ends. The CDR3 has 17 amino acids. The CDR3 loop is CATSRDWRESNTGELFF. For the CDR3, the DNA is TGTGCCACCAGCAGAGATTGGAGGGAGTCTAACACCGGGGAGCTGTTTTTT.

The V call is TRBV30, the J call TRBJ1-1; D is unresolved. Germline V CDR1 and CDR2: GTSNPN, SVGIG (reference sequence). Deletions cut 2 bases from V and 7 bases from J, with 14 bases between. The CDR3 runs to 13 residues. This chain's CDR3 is CAWSPPLTNEAFF. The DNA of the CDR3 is TGTGCCTGGAGTCCGCCCTTGACGAATGAAGCTTTCTTT.

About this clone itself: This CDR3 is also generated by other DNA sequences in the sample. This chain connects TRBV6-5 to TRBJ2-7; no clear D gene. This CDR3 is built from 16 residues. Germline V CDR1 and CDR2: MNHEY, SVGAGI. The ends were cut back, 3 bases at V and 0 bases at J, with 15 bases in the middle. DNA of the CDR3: TGTGCCAGCAGTTATAGTAGTGGTGAGAGCTCCTACGAGCAGTACTTC. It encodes CASSYSSGESSYEQYF.

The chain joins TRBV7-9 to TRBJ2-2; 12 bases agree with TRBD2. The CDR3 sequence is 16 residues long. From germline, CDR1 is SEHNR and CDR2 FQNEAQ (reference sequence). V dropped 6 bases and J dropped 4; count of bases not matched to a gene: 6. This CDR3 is CASRSPGLAGTGELFF. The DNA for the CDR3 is TGTGCCAGCAGATCCCCGGGACTAGCGGGCACCGGGGAGCTGTTTTTT.

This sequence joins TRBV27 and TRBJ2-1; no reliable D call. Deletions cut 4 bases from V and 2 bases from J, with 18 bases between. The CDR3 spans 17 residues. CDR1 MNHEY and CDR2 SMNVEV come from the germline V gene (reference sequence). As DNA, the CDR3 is TGTGCCAGCAGTTCACGGCACAGCCACTTACCCTACAATGAGCAGTTCTTC. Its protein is CASSSRHSHLPYNEQFF.

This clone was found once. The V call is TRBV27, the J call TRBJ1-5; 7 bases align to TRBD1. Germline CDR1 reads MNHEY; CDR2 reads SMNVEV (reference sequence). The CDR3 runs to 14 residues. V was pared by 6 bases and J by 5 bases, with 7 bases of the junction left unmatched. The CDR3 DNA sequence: TGTGCCAGCAGCTCCAGGGGGGCCTATCAGCCCCAGCATTTT. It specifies CASSSRGAYQPQHF.

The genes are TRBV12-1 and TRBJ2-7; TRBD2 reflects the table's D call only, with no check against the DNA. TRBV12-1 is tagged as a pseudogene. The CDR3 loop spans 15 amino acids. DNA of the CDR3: TGTGCCAGCAGCTTTGCCACGGGAGGGGGCTACGAGCAGTACTTC. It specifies CASSFATGGGYEQYF.

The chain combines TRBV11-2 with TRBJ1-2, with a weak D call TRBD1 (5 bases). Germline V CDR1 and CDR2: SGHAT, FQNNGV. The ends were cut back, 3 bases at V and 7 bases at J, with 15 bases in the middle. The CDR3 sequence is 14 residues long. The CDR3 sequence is CASSFGQGLGGYTF. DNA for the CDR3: TGTGCCAGCAGCTTCGGGCAGGGATTAGGTGGCTACACCTTC.

This CDR3 reads CASSSKLAGGLYNEQFF. CDR3 sequence (DNA): TGTGCCAGCAGTTCTAAGCTGGCGGGAGGTTTATACAATGAGCAGTTCTTC. J is TRBJ2-1 and V is TRBV9, with 8 nucleotides matching TRBD2. The CDR3 contains 17 residues. From germline, CDR1 is SGDLS and CDR2 YYNGEE. Germline trimming cut 5 bases from V and 4 bases from J; bases unmatched to any gene: 14.

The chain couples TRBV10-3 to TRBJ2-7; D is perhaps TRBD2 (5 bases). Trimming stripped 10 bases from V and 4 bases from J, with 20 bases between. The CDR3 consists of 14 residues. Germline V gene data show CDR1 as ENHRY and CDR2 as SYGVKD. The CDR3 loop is CATPPRGVLYEQYF. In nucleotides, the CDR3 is TGTGCCACGCCCCCCCGGGGAGTCCTTTACGAGCAGTACTTC.